Listed here is a single TCR beta chain. The antigen is not known. The V gene lost 7 bases and the J gene lost 5 bases, with 14 bases spanning the gap. This CDR3 has 13 amino acids. Germline V lookup: CDR1 MNHEY, CDR2 SVGAGI. This sample is drawn from a study of CD8 T cell repertoires and HIV-1 epitope variants. As for the study in general: Each of Twenty-five Gag and Nef epitope peptides stimulated a separate culture. Epitopes were three Gag families plus Nef HW9 and YT9.

Study-level results: No clonotypes responded to the TAALDMSHF plasma variant; about 5 recognized KF9, one HW9. Of nine antigen-specific beta clonotypes, 6 or 7 appeared to cross-react with escape variants.

Only in-frame clones appear in the TCRdb table, and some are missing; sequencing was by immunoSEQ multiplex PCR. The repertoire holds about 7,000 clones, with more than 55% as singletons. What was sequenced was cultured CD8+ T cells derived from PBMCs. The chain links TRBV6-5 to TRBJ1-2; D unresolved. This TCR derives from a male donor with HIV. CDR3 residues: CASTSNAGYGYTF. The CDR3 DNA sequence: TGTGCCAGCACCTCGAACGCGGGGTATGGCTACACCTTC.